One and the same sample provided the 24 T cell receptor beta chains below, sequenced in a study of control samples from healthy donors and cancer patients. Some clones are missing from TCRdb's copy, which holds only in-frame ones; the method was immunoSEQ multiplex PCR. The table includes 90,000 to 110,000 clones, 75% to 95% detected once. Sequencing was carried out using blood. The receptors come from a human donor in good health. The donor label of this sample is uncertain.

The genes are TRBV2 and TRBJ2-5; TRBD1 agrees at 7 bases. CDR3 size: 13 residues. V dropped 6 bases and J dropped 2; count of bases not matched to a gene: 3. Germline V gene sequence: CDR1 SNHLY, CDR2 FYNNEI. The CDR3 region is CASRRGQQETQYF. Written as DNA, the CDR3 is TGTGCCAGCAGGAGGGGACAGCAAGAGACCCAGTACTTC.

The sample holds one count of this clone. The V gene is TRBV4-2, the J gene TRBJ1-1; no clear D gene. CDR3 size: 15 residues. Germline V gene data show CDR1 as LGHNA and CDR2 as YNFKEQ. Trimming pared 4 bases from V and 5 bases from J, leaving 17 bases between. CDR3 sequence: CASSRTREERTEAFF. The CDR3 DNA reads TGTGCCAGCAGCCGGACCCGGGAAGAACGGACTGAAGCTTTCTTT.

The chain is built from TRBV10-1 and TRBJ2-3; 9 nucleotides line up with TRBD2. Germline V gives CDR1 WNHNN, CDR2 SYGVQD (reference sequence). J lost 2 bases, V lost 6 bases, and 6 bases had no gene match. The CDR3 loop spans 15 amino acids. In DNA form, the CDR3 reads TGCGCCAGCAGCGCTCTAGCGGGACCCACAGATACGCAGTATTTT. The encoded protein is CASSALAGPTDTQYF.

This chain joins TRBV5-5 and TRBJ1-2; weak D call: TRBD1 (5 bases). Trimming left V 0 bases short and J 8 bases short, with 14 bases between. Germline V CDR1 and CDR2: SGHKS, YYEKEE (reference sequence). This CDR3 has 14 residues. CDR3 amino acids: CASSLGGIMRGYTF. The CDR3 region has the DNA TGTGCCAGCAGCTTGGGGGGCATTATGAGAGGCTACACCTTC.

This rearrangement joins TRBV6-5 to TRBJ2-3; D is perhaps TRBD2 (6 bases). Germline CDR1 MNHEY, CDR2 SVGAGI. V was trimmed by 2 bases and J by 5 bases, leaving 14 bases between them. The CDR3 length is 15 residues. Here the CDR3 DNA reads TGTGCCAGCAGTTACGTTGAGGGAGGTGGAGATACGCAGTATTTT. The encoded protein is CASSYVEGGGDTQYF.

The table lists this clone with a count of one. This chain connects TRBV2 to TRBJ1-4; D call uncertain. The CDR3 spans 15 residues. The V gene's germline CDR1 is SNHLY and CDR2 FYNNEI. Trimming took 0 bases from V and 0 from J, leaving 5 bases between them. This CDR3 is CASSEAGSTNEKLFF. CDR3 sequence (DNA): TGTGCCAGCAGTGAAGCGGGATCAACTAATGAAAAACTGTTTTTT. Full variable domain (missing parts from reference TRBV2 and TRBJ1-4): EPEVTQTPSHQVTQMGQEVILRCVPISNHLYFYWYRQILGQKVEFLVSFYNNEISEKSEIFDDQFSVERPDGSNFTLKIRSTKLEDSAMYFCASSEAGSTNEKLFFGSGTQLSVL.

The V call is TRBV4-2, the J call TRBJ2-3, with 10 bases identical to TRBD2. Trimming took 1 base from V and 0 from J; bases not matched to a gene: 7. The CDR3 loop spans 18 amino acids. Germline CDR1 is LGHNA and CDR2 is YNFKEQ. CDR3 region: CASSQVPSGGGSTDTQYF. The DNA of the CDR3 is TGTGCCAGCAGCCAAGTGCCCAGCGGGGGGGGGAGCACAGATACGCAGTATTTT.

This clone was observed a single time. The chain carries TRBV1 and TRBJ2-1. TRBV1 counts as a pseudogene. The CDR3 sequence is 13 residues long. The CDR3 DNA sequence: TGCACCAGCAGCCAAGTTGAACTCAGTGAGCAGTTCTTC. This sequence encodes CTSSQVELSEQFF.

The CDR3 region is CAWSREQGTNNEQFF. CDR3 sequence (DNA): TGTGCCTGGAGTCGAGAACAGGGTACCAACAATGAGCAGTTCTTC. The chain joins TRBV30 to TRBJ2-1; D is possibly TRBD1 (6 bases). The CDR3 runs 15 residues. CDR1 is GTSNPN, CDR2 SVGIG, per germline (reference sequence). The V and J ends lost 2 bases and 5 bases respectively, with 16 bases between them.

The J gene is TRBJ2-2, the V gene TRBV4-2, with D maybe TRBD2 (6 bases). Germline V gene data show CDR1 as LGHNA and CDR2 as YNFKEQ. With 2 bases removed from V and 8 bases from J, the gap between germline ends came to 6 bases. CDR3 size: 12 residues. This CDR3 is CASSQLAGELFF. The CDR3, as DNA: TGTGCCAGCAGCCAACTAGCGGGGGAGCTGTTTTTT.

The rearrangement joins TRBV7-6 to TRBJ1-5; D is unclear. This CDR3 comprises 14 residues. V was pared by 3 bases and J by 6 bases, with 12 bases between. Germline V lookup: CDR1 SGHVS, CDR2 FNYEAQ. CDR3 DNA: TGTGCCAGCAGCTTTTCGGGGTCCGGTCAGCCCCAGCATTTT. Amino acids: CASSFSGSGQPQHF.

This clone was detected a few times. The chain couples TRBV3-1 (or the pseudogene TRBV3-2) to TRBJ1-5; unclear D gene. The length of the CDR3 is 13 residues. Germline V gene data show CDR1 as LGHDT and CDR2 as YNNKEL (reference sequence). V was pared by 3 bases and J by 7 bases, with 10 bases between. The CDR3 spells CASSHPGDQPQHF. The CDR3, as DNA: TGTGCCAGCAGCCACCCAGGAGACCAGCCCCAGCATTTT.

This clone was seen a handful of times. This chain connects TRBV6-5 to TRBJ2-2; no firm D call. Germline V lookup: CDR1 MNHEY, CDR2 SVGAGI. The V end was cut by 4 bases, the J end by 2 bases, with 8 bases between. This CDR3 contains 14 residues. CDR3 in DNA: TGTGCCAGCAGTTGGCTGATAAACACCGGGGAGCTGTTTTTT. It specifies CASSWLINTGELFF.

The chain has TRBV14 and TRBJ2-1; D unresolved. Trimming took off 4 bases at V and 8 bases at J, with 12 bases between the two ends. The CDR3 runs 13 residues. Germline CDR1 is SGHDN and CDR2 is FVKESK. In DNA, the CDR3 is TGTGCCAGCAGCCGCCCACTTAATGATGAGCAGTTCTTC. It yields the protein CASSRPLNDEQFF.

The chain recombines TRBV5-1 with TRBJ2-6; D uncertain. Germline CDR1 and CDR2: SGHRS and YFSETQ. This CDR3 contains 12 residues. Trimming removed 5 bases from V and 1 base from J, with 1 base in between. The CDR3 bases are TGCGCCAGCAGTTCTGGGGCCAACGTCCTGACTTTC. It specifies CASSSGANVLTF.

This chain links TRBV2 with TRBJ2-7, with D unresolved. Germline loops: CDR1 SNHLY, CDR2 FYNNEI. The CDR3 has 12 amino acids. Trimming took off 3 bases at V and 6 bases at J, with 9 bases between the two ends. CDR3 bases: TGTGCCAGCAGTGAGACGGACGTCGAGCAGTACTTC. Translated: CASSETDVEQYF.

V gene TRBV2 combines with J gene TRBJ2-1; 8 bases agree with TRBD2. Germline V CDR1 and CDR2: SNHLY, FYNNEI. This CDR3 spans 15 amino acids. The V segment lost 3 bases and the J segment 2 bases; nucleotides outside the gene matches: 3. The CDR3: CASSDPGGAYNEQFF. The CDR3 DNA follows: TGTGCCAGCAGTGATCCCGGGGGGGCCTACAATGAGCAGTTCTTC.

This chain uses TRBV19 with TRBJ2-3, with 11 bases fitting TRBD1. V shed 9 bases and J 0 bases; nucleotides not matched to a gene: 5. The CDR3 consists of 15 residues. Germline CDR1 and CDR2: LNHDA and SQIVND (reference sequence). CDR3 residues: CASRDRGSSTDTQYF. DNA for the CDR3: TGTGCCAGCCGGGACAGGGGGTCTAGCACAGATACGCAGTATTTT.

In the case of this clone: The junction shows a germline mismatch at one end, possibly a read error. The gene calls are TRBV7-9 and TRBJ1-4; D gene uncertain. Germline CDR1 reads SEHNR; CDR2 reads FQNEAQ (reference sequence). This CDR3 has 14 amino acids. The CDR3 loop reads CASRLDNPNEKLFF. CDR3 coding DNA: TGTGCCAGCAGGTTAGACAACCCTAATGAAAAACTGTTTTTT.

This chain joins TRBV28 and TRBJ1-3, with no clear D. This CDR3 spans 12 amino acids. Germline CDR1 is MDHEN and CDR2 is SYDVKM. V was trimmed by 3 bases and J by 6 bases, leaving 6 bases between them. The CDR3 is CASSLSVNTIYF. The CDR3 DNA reads as TGTGCCAGCAGTTTGTCGGTAAACACCATATATTTT. Drawing the rest from reference TRBV28 and TRBJ1-3, the complete variable domain is DVKVTQSSRYLVKRTGEKVFLECVQDMDHENMFWYRQDPGLGLRLIYFSYDVKMKEKGDIPEGYSVSREKKERFSLILESASTNQTSMYLCASSLSVNTIYFGEGSWLTVV.

This clone came up once. The V and J genes are TRBV13 and TRBJ1-1; D may be TRBD1 (6 bases). The CDR3 covers 17 residues. Germline CDR1 is PRHDT and CDR2 is FYEKMQ (reference sequence). V was shortened by 2 bases and J by 1 base, with 17 bases between the two germline ends. The CDR3 here is CASSLFIGEQGNTEAFF. CDR3 nucleotides: TGTGCCAGCAGCTTATTTATAGGGGAACAGGGGAACACTGAAGCTTTCTTT.

The genes are TRBV6-5 and TRBJ1-5; D ambiguous. From germline, CDR1 is MNHEY and CDR2 SVGAGI. V shed 8 bases and J shed 6 bases, with 17 bases lying between them. The CDR3 has 14 amino acids. The chain's CDR3 is CASLDTGQSQPQHF. DNA of the CDR3: TGTGCCAGCTTAGACACCGGGCAAAGTCAGCCCCAGCATTTT.

This chain uses TRBV6-2 or TRBV6-3 with TRBJ1-1; TRBD1 is a possible D gene (6 bases). Trimming cost V 4 bases and J 4 bases, with 13 bases left between them. The length of the CDR3 is 14 residues. Germline CDR1 is MNHEY and CDR2 is SVGEGT. The CDR3 sequence is CASSLQGQGTEAFF. CDR3 in DNA: TGTGCCAGCAGTTTACAGGGCCAGGGCACTGAAGCTTTCTTT.

The rearrangement links TRBV5-1 to TRBJ2-2, with 9 bases fitting TRBD1. The CDR3 length is 14 residues. Germline assignment: CDR1 SGHRS and CDR2 YFSETQ. V gave up 4 bases and J gave up 4 bases; unmatched junction bases: 2. CDR3 in amino acids: CASSPGQGTGELFF. For the CDR3, the DNA is TGCGCCAGCAGCCCGGGACAGGGCACCGGGGAGCTGTTTTTT.